The 4 T cell receptor beta chains given below trace back to one sample, sequenced in a study of T cell clones after liver transplantation. The table came from immunoSEQ multiplex PCR; TCRdb's copy has only in-frame clones and leaves some out. The sample lists some 80,000 clones; about 85% were seen once. The sequencing here drew on CD4+ T cells from blood, taken around 50 months after liver transplant. Receptor source: a human patient who received a liver transplant. Some T cells may be supplied by the graft donor.

The chain couples TRBV5-1 to TRBJ1-1, with a tentative D call TRBD1 (6 bases). Trimming pared 4 bases from V and 1 base from J, leaving 14 bases between. CDR1 and CDR2 from the germline V gene are SGHRS and YFSETQ. The CDR3 totals 15 residues. The chain's CDR3 is CASSTAQGRNTEAFF. Written as DNA, the CDR3 is TGCGCCAGCAGCACAGCCCAGGGGAGGAACACTGAAGCTTTCTTT.

The rearrangement uses TRBV11-2 and TRBJ1-6; no firm D call. CDR1 is SGHAT and CDR2 is FQNNGV in the germline V gene. The V gene lost 6 bases and the J gene lost 6 bases, with 6 bases spanning the gap. The CDR3 sequence is 12 residues long. The CDR3 loop is CASSYPNSPLHF. Written as DNA, the CDR3 is TGTGCCAGCAGTTATCCTAATTCACCCCTCCACTTT.

The chain has TRBV18 and TRBJ2-5, with a weak D call TRBD1 (6 bases). This CDR3 spans 14 amino acids. V lost 4 bases, J lost 5 bases, and 14 bases lay in between. Germline CDR1 KGHSH, CDR2 LQKENI. CDR3 loop: CASSHQDREETQYF. In DNA, the CDR3 is TGTGCCAGCTCACACCAGGACAGAGAGGAGACCCAGTACTTC. Full variable domain (remainder filled in from reference TRBV18 and TRBJ2-5): NAGVMQNPRHLVRRRGQEARLRCSPMKGHSHVYWYRQLPEEGLKFMVYLQKENIIDESGMPKERFSAEFPKEGPSILRIQQVVRGDSAAYFCASSHQDREETQYFGPGTRLLVL.

V is TRBV7-8 and J is TRBJ2-7; tentatively, D is TRBD2 (5 bases). Trimming removed 3 bases at V and 2 bases at J, with 14 bases between. The CDR3 has 15 residues. Germline CDR1 reads SGHVS; CDR2 reads FQNEAQ. For the CDR3, the DNA is TGTGCCAGCAGCTTCACGACGGGGAAAACCTACGAGCAGTACTTC. Residues: CASSFTTGKTYEQYF.